The rows below give T cell receptor beta chains drawn from one sample of a study of blood T cell repertoires in COVID-19. Some clones are missing from TCRdb's copy, which holds only in-frame ones; the method was immunoSEQ multiplex PCR. The data contain about 95,000 clones, approximately 84% of them singletons. Sequencing used peripheral blood. The receptors here all came from a human donor in a cohort sampled during active COVID-19. The CDR3 runs from the conserved cysteine through the conserved F or W. D genes are given only for firm matches. The size field is filled for only some rows; it gives once, few, many or a size class.

V gene: TRBV11-2; J gene: TRBJ2-5; clone size: .; D gene: .; CDR3 DNA: TGTGCCAGCAGTACGACTAGGGGGCGAGAGACCCAGTACTTC; CDR3 protein: CASSTTRGRETQYF
V gene: TRBV4-1; J gene: TRBJ2-7; clone size: .; D gene: .; CDR3 DNA: TGCGCCAGCAGCCAAGACTCCAGCGGACCAATCTACGAGCAGTACTTC; CDR3 protein: CASSQDSSGPIYEQYF
V gene: TRBV7-6; J gene: TRBJ2-7; clone size: .; D gene: TRBD1; CDR3 DNA: TGTGCCAGCAGCAGGGAAATTGGCGGACAGGGAATCTACGAGCAGTACTTC; CDR3 protein: CASSREIGGQGIYEQYF
V gene: TRBV5-4; J gene: TRBJ2-3; clone size: .; D gene: TRBD2; CDR3 DNA: TGTGCCAGCAGCTCTGCTAGCGGGAGGGCAATAACGGATACGCAGTATTTT; CDR3 protein: CASSSASGRAITDTQYF
V gene: TRBV10-1; J gene: TRBJ2-7; clone size: .; D gene: TRBD1; CDR3 DNA: TGCGCCAGCAGTGAGTCCCCGGGACAGGGGGCGTTCCGCGAGCAGTACTTC; CDR3 protein: CASSESPGQGAFREQYF
V gene: TRBV6-5; J gene: TRBJ1-2; clone size: .; D gene: .; CDR3 DNA: TGTGCCAGCAGTTACATGGGGGGTGGAGACTATGGCTACACCTTC; CDR3 protein: CASSYMGGGDYGYTF
V gene: TRBV5-8; J gene: TRBJ2-2; clone size: .; D gene: .; CDR3 DNA: TGTGCCAGCAGCTTCAGGACATGGGCGCTGTTTTTT; CDR3 protein: CASSFRTWALFF
V gene: TRBV29-1; J gene: TRBJ2-1; clone size: .; D gene: TRBD2; CDR3 DNA: TGCAGCGGGATCTTATTAAGCGGGAGCATCCCACGATCCCACAATGAGCAGTTCTTC; CDR3 protein: CSGILLSGSIPRSHNEQFF
V gene: TRBV2; J gene: TRBJ2-3; clone size: .; D gene: .; CDR3 DNA: TGTGCCAGCAGTGAGGGTCAGGGGAGAACTAGCACAGATACGCAGTATTTT; CDR3 protein: CASSEGQGRTSTDTQYF
V gene: TRBV19; J gene: TRBJ2-3; clone size: once; D gene: .; CDR3 DNA: TGTGCCAGTAGCCAGGGGCAGGATACGCAGTATTTT; CDR3 protein: CASSQGQDTQYF
V gene: TRBV14; J gene: TRBJ1-2; clone size: .; D gene: .; CDR3 DNA: TGTGCCACCCACCCCCGCTTTGGAGATGGCTACACCTTC; CDR3 protein: CATHPRFGDGYTF
V gene: TRBV5-5; J gene: TRBJ2-3; clone size: .; D gene: .; CDR3 DNA: TGTGCCAGCAGCTTGGATGGGGGGTCTAGCACAGATACGCAGTATTTT; CDR3 protein: CASSLDGGSSTDTQYF
V gene: TRBV19; J gene: TRBJ2-7; clone size: .; D gene: TRBD1; CDR3 DNA: TGTGCCAGTAGCACAGGGGACCGATTTGACGAGCAGTACTTC; CDR3 protein: CASSTGDRFDEQYF
V gene: TRBV18; J gene: TRBJ1-5; clone size: .; D gene: .; CDR3 DNA: TGTGCCAGCTCACCATGGGGAGGGGATCAGCCCCAGCATTTT; CDR3 protein: CASSPWGGDQPQHF
V gene: TRBV7-6; J gene: TRBJ1-2; clone size: .; D gene: TRBD1; CDR3 DNA: TGTGCCAGCAGCCCAAACTCCGTGGGACAGGGGGCCTATGGCTACACCTTC; CDR3 protein: CASSPNSVGQGAYGYTF
V gene: TRBV27; J gene: TRBJ2-1; clone size: .; D gene: TRBD1; CDR3 DNA: TGTGCCAGCAGTTTGCTAGCAGGGGGCGGCAATGAGCAGTTCTTC; CDR3 protein: CASSLLAGGGNEQFF
V gene: TRBV6-5; J gene: TRBJ1-2; clone size: few; D gene: .; CDR3 DNA: TGTGCCAGCAGTTACCGGGGGGCTGACTACACCTTC; CDR3 protein: CASSYRGADYTF
V gene: TRBV21-1; J gene: TRBJ2-7; clone size: .; D gene: .; CDR3 DNA: TGTGCCAGTCTTTACGAGCAGTACTTC; CDR3 protein: CASLYEQYF
V gene: TRBV28; J gene: TRBJ1-4; clone size: .; D gene: TRBD1; CDR3 DNA: TGTGCCAGCAGTTTTCTAGGGACAGGGAAGGAAAAACTGTTTTTT; CDR3 protein: CASSFLGTGKEKLFF
V gene: TRBV15; J gene: TRBJ1-1; clone size: .; D gene: .; CDR3 DNA: TGTGCCACCAGCGGAGGGCAGGGGCGGGGGCTCACTGAAGCTTTCTTT; CDR3 protein: CATSGGQGRGLTEAFF
V gene: TRBV14; J gene: TRBJ2-1; clone size: .; D gene: TRBD2; CDR3 DNA: TGTGCCAGCAGCCAAGAGTGGTGGACTAGCGGCAATGAGCAGTTCTTC; CDR3 protein: CASSQEWWTSGNEQFF
V gene: TRBV6-5; J gene: TRBJ1-1; clone size: few; D gene: TRBD1; CDR3 DNA: TGTGCCAGCACCGGACAGGGGGACACTGAAGCTTTCTTT; CDR3 protein: CASTGQGDTEAFF
V gene: TRBV10-3; J gene: TRBJ1-1; clone size: few; D gene: .; CDR3 DNA: TGTGCCATCCGTCGTGAGACAGGCTCGGAGAGGGCTTTCTTT; CDR3 protein: CAIRRETGSERAFF
V gene: TRBV11-2; J gene: TRBJ2-3; clone size: .; D gene: TRBD2; CDR3 DNA: TGTGCCAGCAGCCGGGGACTAGCGGGTAACACAGATACGCAGTATTTT; CDR3 protein: CASSRGLAGNTDTQYF
V gene: TRBV7-8; J gene: TRBJ2-1; clone size: .; D gene: .; CDR3 DNA: TGTGCCAGCAGCTTGGGACTGCGGGGTCACAATGAGCAGTTCTTC; CDR3 protein: CASSLGLRGHNEQFF
V gene: TRBV28; J gene: TRBJ1-2; clone size: .; D gene: TRBD1; CDR3 DNA: TGTGCCAGCAGTTTGGGGCAGGGGGGCTATGGCTACACCTTC; CDR3 protein: CASSLGQGGYGYTF
V gene: TRBV5-1; J gene: TRBJ1-3; clone size: .; D gene: .; CDR3 DNA: TGCGCCAGCAGCTCGGGAGCAGGGATCGGAAACACCATATATTTT; CDR3 protein: CASSSGAGIGNTIYF
V gene: TRBV2; J gene: TRBJ1-5; clone size: .; D gene: TRBD1; CDR3 DNA: TGTGCCAGCAGTCAAGGGGACAGAAATCAGCCCCAGCATTTT; CDR3 protein: CASSQGDRNQPQHF
V gene: TRBV6-1; J gene: TRBJ2-1; clone size: .; D gene: TRBD2; CDR3 DNA: TGTGCCAGCAGTGAAAAGGGTAGCGGGAGCTCCTACAATGAGCAGTTCTTC; CDR3 protein: CASSEKGSGSSYNEQFF
V gene: TRBV12-3/TRBV12-4; J gene: TRBJ1-2; clone size: .; D gene: .; CDR3 DNA: TGTGCCAGCAGTTTAGGGGGCCCGTTGGGCTACACCTTC; CDR3 protein: CASSLGGPLGYTF
V gene: TRBV2; J gene: TRBJ2-3; clone size: .; D gene: TRBD1; CDR3 DNA: TGTGCCAGCGACAGGGCCCTAGAGACAGATACGCAGTATTTT; CDR3 protein: CASDRALETDTQYF
V gene: TRBV19; J gene: TRBJ2-1; clone size: .; D gene: TRBD2; CDR3 DNA: TGTGCCAGTAGTATACTAGCGGGAGGGGCCGGCTACAATGAGCAGTTCTTC; CDR3 protein: CASSILAGGAGYNEQFF
V gene: TRBV10-3; J gene: TRBJ1-5; clone size: .; D gene: TRBD1; CDR3 DNA: TGTGCCACCGCGGACAGGGGAAGTATTCAGCCCCAGCATTTT; CDR3 protein: CATADRGSIQPQHF
V gene: TRBV19; J gene: TRBJ2-3; clone size: .; D gene: .; CDR3 DNA: TGTGCCAGTAGTACTATTCGGACTGATACGCAGTATTTT; CDR3 protein: CASSTIRTDTQYF
V gene: TRBV10-3; J gene: TRBJ1-2; clone size: .; D gene: TRBD1; CDR3 DNA: TGTGCCATCAGTGGAGGGGACAGTCTTAACTATGGCTACACCTTC; CDR3 protein: CAISGGDSLNYGYTF
V gene: TRBV6-5; J gene: TRBJ1-4; clone size: .; D gene: .; CDR3 DNA: TGTGCCAGCACCCTCGGGGGGTTTAATGAAAAACTGTTTTTT; CDR3 protein: CASTLGGFNEKLFF
V gene: TRBV27; J gene: TRBJ2-3; clone size: .; D gene: .; CDR3 DNA: TGTGCCAGCAGTCCCTGGGGGCCAGATACGCAGTATTTT; CDR3 protein: CASSPWGPDTQYF
V gene: TRBV2; J gene: TRBJ1-1; clone size: .; D gene: .; CDR3 DNA: TGTGCCAGCAGTGAAGATCGGGGGGAACATGAAGCTTTCTTT; CDR3 protein: CASSEDRGEHEAFF
V gene: TRBV4-1; J gene: TRBJ2-7; clone size: .; D gene: .; CDR3 DNA: TGCGCCAGCAGCCAAGAAGGCAGGTACGAGCAGTACTTC; CDR3 protein: CASSQEGRYEQYF
V gene: TRBV28; J gene: TRBJ2-3; clone size: .; D gene: .; CDR3 DNA: TGTGCCAGCCAACGCACTACAGATACGCAGTATTTT; CDR3 protein: CASQRTTDTQYF
V gene: TRBV5-1; J gene: TRBJ2-7; clone size: many; D gene: TRBD2; CDR3 DNA: TGCGCCAGCAGCTTGGGGGACGGGGGGTCCTACGAGCAGTACTTC; CDR3 protein: CASSLGDGGSYEQYF
V gene: TRBV20-1; J gene: TRBJ1-1; clone size: .; D gene: .; CDR3 DNA: TGCAGTGCCTGGGGGGACACTGAAGCTTTCTTT; CDR3 protein: CSAWGDTEAFF
V gene: TRBV7-7; J gene: TRBJ2-3; clone size: .; D gene: .; CDR3 DNA: TGTGCTAGCAGCTTAACGGGGAGCACAGATACGCAGTATTTT; CDR3 protein: CASSLTGSTDTQYF
V gene: TRBV28; J gene: TRBJ1-1; clone size: few; D gene: TRBD1; CDR3 DNA: TGTGCCACCGGAGCAGGGGGCGGGAATAGTCACGAAGCTTTCTTT; CDR3 protein: CATGAGGGNSHEAFF
V gene: TRBV3-1/TRBV3-2; J gene: TRBJ2-7; clone size: .; D gene: .; CDR3 DNA: TGTGCCAGCAGCCAAGAGGTAGCGGCCTTCTCCTACGAGCAGTACTTC; CDR3 protein: CASSQEVAAFSYEQYF
V gene: TRBV3-1/TRBV3-2; J gene: TRBJ2-5; clone size: .; D gene: .; CDR3 DNA: TGTGCCAGCAGCCATCGGGACACCGGGCGGGAAGAGACCCAGTACTTC; CDR3 protein: CASSHRDTGREETQYF
V gene: TRBV7-2; J gene: TRBJ2-2; clone size: once; D gene: TRBD2; CDR3 DNA: TGTGCCAGCACACTAGCGGGGGGGATAAACACCGGGGAGCTGTTTTTT; CDR3 protein: CASTLAGGINTGELFF
V gene: TRBV5-4; J gene: TRBJ2-7; clone size: .; D gene: TRBD2; CDR3 DNA: TGTGCCAGCAGCCCAAACCGGCGGGAGGGCGACGAGCAGTACTTC; CDR3 protein: CASSPNRREGDEQYF
V gene: TRBV7-8; J gene: TRBJ1-5; clone size: .; D gene: .; CDR3 DNA: TGTGCCAGCAGCTTTGAGGGACATGGCAATCAGCCCCAGCATTTT; CDR3 protein: CASSFEGHGNQPQHF
V gene: TRBV7-2; J gene: TRBJ2-7; clone size: .; D gene: TRBD2; CDR3 DNA: TGTGCCAGCAGACTACCGGGACTAGCTCCCGGCGAGCAGTACTTC; CDR3 protein: CASRLPGLAPGEQYF
V gene: TRBV5-8; J gene: TRBJ1-1; clone size: .; D gene: .; CDR3 DNA: TGTGCCAGCAGTTCTCCCGACAGGACAATGAACACTGAAGCTTTCTTT; CDR3 protein: CASSSPDRTMNTEAFF
V gene: TRBV12-5; J gene: TRBJ2-7; clone size: .; D gene: TRBD1; CDR3 DNA: TGTGCTAGTGGTCGGGACAGGGTGTTCGAGCAGTACTTC; CDR3 protein: CASGRDRVFEQYF
V gene: TRBV15; J gene: TRBJ2-7; clone size: .; D gene: TRBD1; CDR3 DNA: TGTGCCACCAGCAGCAATTTGGGACAGAACTACGAGCAGTACTTC; CDR3 protein: CATSSNLGQNYEQYF
V gene: TRBV2; J gene: TRBJ1-3; clone size: once; D gene: .; CDR3 DNA: TGTGCCAGCAGTGGCGGGGGGGCTGTTGGAAACACCATATATTTT; CDR3 protein: CASSGGGAVGNTIYF
V gene: TRBV14; J gene: TRBJ1-4; clone size: .; D gene: .; CDR3 DNA: TGTGCCAGCAGCCCGCACTTTACAGGAGACGTGGAAAAACTGTTTTTT; CDR3 protein: CASSPHFTGDVEKLFF
V gene: TRBV24-1; J gene: TRBJ2-2; clone size: .; D gene: .; CDR3 DNA: TGTGCCACCAGTGGGGCTTTGGGGCCCGCGAACACCGGGGAGCTGTTTTTT; CDR3 protein: CATSGALGPANTGELFF
V gene: TRBV18; J gene: TRBJ2-7; clone size: .; D gene: .; CDR3 DNA: TGTGCCAGCTCCTCCGGGACACTATACGAGCAGTACTTC; CDR3 protein: CASSSGTLYEQYF